The rows below give T cell receptor beta chains drawn from one sample of a study of T cell responses to AZD1222 COVID-19 vaccine. The table came from immunoSEQ multiplex PCR; TCRdb's copy has only in-frame clones and leaves some out. The data contain 90,000 or so clones, 89% of them singletons. Sequencing was performed on peripheral blood, taken on day 0 of AZD1222 vaccination. Every receptor here comes from an adult in good health. The CDR3 runs from the conserved cysteine through the conserved F or W. D genes are given only for firm matches. Size tells how often a clone was seen (once, few, many) or the class of an expanded clone, and some rows leave it out.

clone_size	d_call	v_call	j_call	cdr3_nt	cdr3_aa
.	.	TRBV7-9	TRBJ1-2	TGTGCCAGCAGCCCGCAAGGGAGGGGGGAGATTTATGGCTACACCTTC	CASSPQGRGEIYGYTF
.	TRBD1	TRBV18	TRBJ1-1	TGTGCCAGCTCACCGGACAGGGTGAACACTGAAGCTTTCTTT	CASSPDRVNTEAFF
.	.	TRBV7-9	TRBJ2-7	TGTGCCAGCAGCTTAGACGGGAGCTCCTACGAGCAGTACTTC	CASSLDGSSYEQYF
.	.	TRBV6-2/TRBV6-3	TRBJ2-7	TGTGCCAGCAGTTACGATATGTACGAGCAGTACTTC	CASSYDMYEQYF
.	.	TRBV10-3	TRBJ1-2	TGTGCCATCACCAGGGGACTCCCGTACTATGGCTACACCTTC	CAITRGLPYYGYTF
.	TRBD1	TRBV6-2/TRBV6-3	TRBJ2-2	TGTGCCAGCAGCTCCCCGGCAGGGGGCGACACCGGGGAGCTGTTTTTT	CASSSPAGGDTGELFF
.	TRBD2	TRBV9	TRBJ2-7	TGTGCCAGCAGCGTAGAAGGCGGGAGGTCCTACGAGCAGTACTTC	CASSVEGGRSYEQYF
.	TRBD2	TRBV6-5	TRBJ2-1	TGTGCCAGCAGTTTAAAGCGGGAGCTGGGAAATGAGCAGTTCTTC	CASSLKRELGNEQFF
.	.	TRBV3-1/TRBV3-2	TRBJ2-3	TGTGCCAGCAGCCATCGCCGGCGTGGGACTAGCACAGATACGCAGTATTTT	CASSHRRRGTSTDTQYF
.	.	TRBV10-3	TRBJ2-7	TGTGCCATCAGTGTGGGCGGTCGGAGCTCCTACGAGCAGTACTTC	CAISVGGRSSYEQYF
.	TRBD2	TRBV27	TRBJ2-1	TGTGCCAGCCGGGCGGGGGGGAGCTACAATGAGCAGTTCTTC	CASRAGGSYNEQFF
.	TRBD1	TRBV19	TRBJ1-2	TGTGCCAGTAGTGTTTGGGACAGGGGATTTCAGGGCTACACCTTC	CASSVWDRGFQGYTF
.	TRBD1	TRBV14	TRBJ1-6	TGTGCCAGCAGCCGGGACAGGACCTATTCACCCCTCCACTTT	CASSRDRTYSPLHF
.	.	TRBV7-8	TRBJ2-7	TGTGCCAGCAGCTCCTCTCGGGGCTGGGTCGACGAGCAGTACTTC	CASSSSRGWVDEQYF
.	TRBD1	TRBV19	TRBJ2-2	TGTGCCAGTAGTCCACGCGGGACAGGGAGATCCGGGGAGCTGTTTTTT	CASSPRGTGRSGELFF
once	.	TRBV9	TRBJ2-2	TGTGCCAGCAGCGTGGACCAGTTGGGGAGGCTCACCGGGGAGCTGTTTTTT	CASSVDQLGRLTGELFF
.	.	TRBV6-6	TRBJ1-6	TGTGCCAGCAGTTACGAGGGGTTAGGGGATTCACCCCTCCACTTT	CASSYEGLGDSPLHF
.	.	TRBV10-3	TRBJ1-2	TGTGCCATCAGTGATCTCTTTGTAGCTCGGGTCGACAGCTATGGCTACACCTTC	CAISDLFVARVDSYGYTF
few	TRBD1	TRBV19	TRBJ1-3	TGTGCCAGTAGTACGACAGGGACCAGCTCTGGAAACACCATATATTTT	CASSTTGTSSGNTIYF
.	.	TRBV29-1	TRBJ2-1	TGCAGCGTCCACACAGGGAACGGCAACAATGAGCAGTTCTTC	CSVHTGNGNNEQFF
.	.	TRBV7-2	TRBJ1-1	TGTGCCAGCAGCTTAGTTCTCCAGTCTGCTGAAGCTTTCTTT	CASSLVLQSAEAFF
.	TRBD1	TRBV6-6	TRBJ1-1	TGTGCCAGCAGTAACGAGGGGGCGGGCACTGAAGCTTTCTTT	CASSNEGAGTEAFF
.	TRBD2	TRBV30	TRBJ2-1	TGTGCCTGGAGTGTGGGTAGCGGGATAAATGAGCAGTTCTTC	CAWSVGSGINEQFF
.	.	TRBV5-8	TRBJ1-5	TGTGCCAGCAGCTTGGAAGTTGCCAGAAATAGCAATCAGCCCCAGCATTTT	CASSLEVARNSNQPQHF
.	.	TRBV21-1	TRBJ2-2	TGTGCCAGCAGCACTCACCACCTAAAATTCGCGAACACCGGGGAGCTGTTTTTT	CASSTHHLKFANTGELFF
.	.	TRBV23-1	TRBJ1-2	TGCGCCAGCAAGTGGGCCTCTAACTATGGCTACACCTTC	CASKWASNYGYTF
.	.	TRBV11-2	TRBJ1-6	TGTGCCAGCAGCTTAATCAGGTTGGGGGTCTATAATTCACCCCTCCACTTT	CASSLIRLGVYNSPLHF
.	.	TRBV6-1	TRBJ2-5	TGTGCCAGCAGTGGGCGACAGACCTTATACCAAGAGAGCCAGTACTTC	CASSGRQTLYQESQYF
.	.	TRBV7-9	TRBJ1-1	TGTGCCAGCAGCTCTGAAGGTGGCGCTGAAGCTTTCTTT	CASSSEGGAEAFF
.	TRBD2	TRBV28	TRBJ2-7	TGTGCCAGCAGTCAGCTAGCGGGAGGGCCTTACGAGCAGTACTTC	CASSQLAGGPYEQYF
.	.	TRBV6-1	TRBJ2-7	TGTGCCAGCAGTGATCTGCTCGAGGGGGGCTACGAGCAGTACTTC	CASSDLLEGGYEQYF
.	.	TRBV6-5	TRBJ1-1	TGTGCCAGCAGTTACTCGAGCGGGGCTGAAGCTTTCTTT	CASSYSSGAEAFF
.	TRBD1	TRBV6-1	TRBJ1-2	TGTGCCAGCAGTGAACCGGGACAGGGAGGCTATGGCTACACCTTC	CASSEPGQGGYGYTF
.	.	TRBV4-2	TRBJ1-1	TGTGCCAGCAGCCGGTCAGAGAACACTGAAGCTTTCTTT	CASSRSENTEAFF
.	.	TRBV5-1	TRBJ2-5	TGCGCCAGCAGCTCCGGGGCCTCTGAGACCCAGTACTTC	CASSSGASETQYF
once	.	TRBV18	TRBJ1-2	TGTGCCAGCTCACCTCGGGACAACTATGGCTACACCTTC	CASSPRDNYGYTF
.	TRBD1	TRBV6-5	TRBJ1-1	TGTGCCAGCAGTTACCCAGGGGACAGGGAAGCTTTCTTT	CASSYPGDREAFF
.	TRBD2	TRBV12-5	TRBJ2-7	TGTGCTAGTGGACCTAGCGGGAGGGGGGGCTACGAGCAGTACTTC	CASGPSGRGGYEQYF
.	.	TRBV5-1	TRBJ2-5	TGCGCCAGCAGGGAATCAGAGACCCAGTACTTC	CASRESETQYF
once	TRBD2	TRBV5-6	TRBJ2-1	TGTGCCAGCAGCTCCGGGACTAGCGTGGAGAGTGAGCAGTTCTTC	CASSSGTSVESEQFF
.	.	TRBV6-5	TRBJ1-1	TGTGCCAGCAGTTACTCGAGTTTGGCGTTGGAAGCTTTCTTT	CASSYSSLALEAFF
.	.	TRBV12-3/TRBV12-4	TRBJ1-2	TGTGCCAGCAGCACCCAGGCGTCCTATGGCTACACCTTC	CASSTQASYGYTF